Presented here are 31 T cell receptor beta chains from one specimen sequenced in a study of OX40 agonist ivuxolimab in advanced cancers. The assay was immunoSEQ multiplex PCR, and TCRdb's table has in-frame clones only and misses some. The table includes about 18,000 clones, around 69% detected once. The material sequenced was CD4+ or CD8+ T cells sorted from blood, taken in a trial of the OX40 agonist ivuxolimab. These receptors came from an adult with an advanced solid tumor such as melanoma, head and neck, liver or kidney cancer.

This clone was counted once. The genes are TRBV27 and TRBJ1-2; weak D call: TRBD1 (6 bases). The CDR3 loop spans 13 amino acids. The ends were cut back, 3 bases at V and 6 bases at J, with 11 bases in the middle. CDR1 and CDR2 from the germline V gene are MNHEY and SMNVEV (reference sequence). This CDR3 is CASSFTGIDGYTF. The DNA for the CDR3 is TGTGCCAGCAGTTTCACAGGGATTGATGGCTACACCTTC.

V gene TRBV27 combines with J gene TRBJ1-1; 7 bases map to TRBD1. The germline V gene encodes CDR1 MNHEY and CDR2 SMNVEV (reference sequence). CDR3 length: 15 amino acids. The J segment lost 1 base and the V segment lost 2 bases, leaving 4 bases of the junction unmatched. Written as DNA, the CDR3 is TGTGCCAGCAGTTTAGGCCAGGGGGGGAACACTGAAGCTTTCTTT. Its translation is CASSLGQGGNTEAFF.

The rearrangement links TRBV6-5 to TRBJ2-1; TRBD2 matches at 8 bases. Germline V lookup: CDR1 MNHEY, CDR2 SVGAGI. J was trimmed by 7 bases and V by 7 bases; bases with no gene match: 3. The CDR3 extends over 12 amino acids. The CDR3 spells CASTGGENEQFF. The DNA of the CDR3 is TGTGCCAGCACGGGGGGGGAGAATGAGCAGTTCTTC.

The rearrangement links TRBV28 to TRBJ1-2; TRBD1 matches at 8 bases. CDR1 is MDHEN, CDR2 SYDVKM, per germline. V was pared by 2 bases and J by 1 base, with 0 bases of the junction left unmatched. There are 14 residues in the CDR3. This chain's CDR3 is CASSLTGGNYGYTF. In DNA form, the CDR3 reads TGTGCCAGCAGTTTAACAGGGGGTAACTATGGCTACACCTTC.

J is TRBJ2-5 and V is TRBV6-1; 9 bases fit TRBD1. The DNA end is more similar to TRBJ2-7, so the J call may be wrong. Germline loops: CDR1 MNHNS, CDR2 SASEGT. CDR3 size: 16 residues. CDR3 in amino acids: CASSEWTGEDSGEQYF. In nucleotides, the CDR3 is TGTGCCAGCAGTGAGTGGACAGGGGAAGATTCTGGCGAGCAGTACTTC.

The rearrangement uses TRBV28 and TRBJ2-2, with 8 positions matching TRBD1. The CDR3 consists of 14 residues. The J segment lost 7 bases and the V segment lost 5 bases, leaving 6 bases of the junction unmatched. Germline assignment: CDR1 MDHEN and CDR2 SYDVKM. The CDR3 loop reads CASSPGQGFGELFF. For the CDR3, the DNA is TGTGCCAGCAGTCCCGGACAGGGATTCGGGGAGCTGTTTTTT.

The chain couples TRBV5-8 to TRBJ1-6, with D perhaps matching TRBD1 (6 bases). The CDR3 is made up of 13 amino acids. Germline V gene lookup returns CDR1 SGHTS and CDR2 YDEGEE. V was shortened by 2 bases and J by 10 bases, with 10 bases between the two germline ends. The DNA of the CDR3 is TGTGCCAGCAGCTTCGGGGGCTCCTCACCCCTCCACTTT. As protein: CASSFGGSSPLHF.

This chain links TRBV27 with TRBJ1-2; possibly TRBD1 for D (5 bases). Germline CDR1 reads MNHEY; CDR2 reads SMNVEV (reference sequence). V lost 5 bases and J lost 4, with 11 bases in between. This CDR3 is 13 amino acids long. The CDR3 region is CASSPRGGYGYTF. The CDR3 DNA reads TGTGCCAGCAGTCCACGGGGGGGCTATGGCTACACCTTC.

This clone was seen more than once but under ten times. This sequence joins TRBV6-5 and TRBJ2-7, with 7 bases that match TRBD1. V gave up 5 bases and J gave up 2 bases; unmatched junction bases: 9. Germline-derived CDR1 and CDR2 are MNHEY and SVGAGI. The CDR3 runs 15 residues. In DNA form, the CDR3 reads TGTGCCAGCAGTCTTCCGGGACAGTCTGCCTACGAGCAGTACTTC. Translating gives CASSLPGQSAYEQYF.

There are a few counts of this clone. The chain links TRBV19 to TRBJ1-1; possibly TRBD1 for D (6 bases). From germline, CDR1 is LNHDA and CDR2 SQIVND (reference sequence). Trimming took 6 bases from V and 2 from J, leaving 19 bases between them. There are 16 residues in the CDR3. CDR3 coding DNA: TGTGCCAGTAGATATGATCCTTCAGGGGAAAACACTGAAGCTTTCTTT. Its protein is CASRYDPSGENTEAFF.

A single count supports this clone. V and J are TRBV27 and TRBJ2-5; 7 bases agree with TRBD1. The J call may be in error: the DNA end matches TRBJ2-7 better. The CDR3 has 13 residues. Germline V gives CDR1 MNHEY, CDR2 SMNVEV (reference sequence). The CDR3 DNA is TGTGCCAGCAGTTTAAACAGGGGCTACGAGCAGTACTTC. It codes for CASSLNRGYEQYF.

This clone is medium-sized in the sample. J is TRBJ2-1 and V is TRBV30; 11 bases are a match to TRBD2. With V trimmed by 3 bases and J by 6 bases, 4 bases remained unmatched. This CDR3 is 14 amino acids long. Germline CDR1 GTSNPN, CDR2 SVGIG (reference sequence). CDR3 region: CAWRVAGGLNEQFF. CDR3 nucleotides: TGTGCCTGGAGGGTAGCGGGAGGGCTCAATGAGCAGTTCTTC. The whole variable domain, filled in from reference TRBV30 and TRBJ2-1, reads SQTIHQWPATLVQPVGSPLSLECTVEGTSNPNLYWYRQAAGRGLQLLFYSVGIGQISSEVPQNLSASRPQDRQFILSSKKLLLSDSGFYLCAWRVAGGLNEQFFGPGTRLTVL.

V usage is TRBV4-1 and J usage is TRBJ1-4; no reliable D call. V shed 4 bases and J shed 4 bases, with 10 bases lying between them. This CDR3 spans 14 amino acids. Germline V gene lookup returns CDR1 MGHRA and CDR2 YSYEKL. The CDR3 loop is CASSPDTDNEKLFF. As DNA, the CDR3 is TGCGCCAGCAGCCCTGACACGGATAATGAAAAACTGTTTTTT.

This chain links TRBV10-3 with TRBJ2-1; 9 positions agree with TRBD2. The CDR3 runs to 14 residues. Unmatched junction bases numbered 10, after V lost 10 bases and J lost 6 bases. CDR1 is ENHRY, CDR2 SYGVKD, per germline. CDR3 loop: CASSIAGAVNEQFF. The CDR3, as DNA: TGTGCCAGCAGCATAGCGGGAGCAGTCAATGAGCAGTTCTTC.

The chain combines TRBV2 with TRBJ1-1, with unresolved D. The CDR3 is 13 amino acids. CDR1 and CDR2 (germline): SNHLY, FYNNEI. Trimming removed 6 bases at V and 1 base at J, with 9 bases between. The CDR3 region has the DNA TGTGCCAGCAGCCCCCCGGAGAACACTGAAGCTTTCTTT. Its translation is CASSPPENTEAFF.

This clone was observed once. A much larger clone differs by one base, so this may be a read error. This chain links TRBV6-5 with TRBJ2-7; TRBD1 aligns across 8 bases. Losses at the gene ends were 5 bases for V and 3 bases for J; bases not matched to a gene: 9. The CDR3 sequence is 15 residues long. Germline V gene sequence: CDR1 MNHEY, CDR2 SVGAGI. CDR3 residues: CASSPSGTGDYEQYF. The CDR3 DNA follows: TGTGCCAGCAGTCCCTCCGGGACAGGTGACTACGAGCAGTACTTC.

V usage is TRBV4-3 and J usage is TRBJ2-1, with 8 bases lining up with TRBD2. The germline gives CDR1 LGHNA, CDR2 YSLEER. V dropped 2 bases and J dropped 9; count of bases not matched to a gene: 15. The CDR3 has 17 residues. DNA of the CDR3: TGCGCCAGCAGCCAAATTGGCTTTAGCGGGATCGGTCTTGAGCAGTTCTTC. Amino acid sequence: CASSQIGFSGIGLEQFF.

The rearrangement uses TRBV13 and TRBJ2-7; 7 bases map to TRBD2. V shed 0 bases, J shed 4 bases, and the junction held 9 bases outside the gene matches. The germline V gene has CDR1 PRHDT and CDR2 FYEKMQ (reference sequence). This CDR3 region has 16 residues. The CDR3 sequence is CASSLGLPGGGYEQYF. In nucleotides, the CDR3 is TGTGCCAGCAGCTTAGGCCTACCAGGCGGGGGTTACGAGCAGTACTTC. Full variable domain (missing parts from reference TRBV13 and TRBJ2-7): AAGVIQSPRHLIKEKRETATLKCYPIPRHDTVYWYQQGPGQDPQFLISFYEKMQSDKGSIPDRFSAQQFSDYHSELNMSSLELGDSALYFCASSLGLPGGGYEQYFGPGTRLTVT.

CDR3 protein: CATSRELASDEQFF. The CDR3, as DNA: TGTGCCACCAGCAGAGAACTAGCGTCAGATGAGCAGTTCTTC. The gene calls are TRBV15 and TRBJ2-1; TRBD2 aligns across 7 bases. Per the germline V gene, CDR1 is LNHNV and CDR2 is YYDKDF (reference sequence). There are 14 residues in the CDR3. V shed 0 bases and J 8 bases; nucleotides not matched to a gene: 4.

V and J are TRBV11-2 and TRBJ1-2; 10 nucleotides agree with TRBD1. From germline, CDR1 is SGHAT and CDR2 FQNNGV. Trimming at V came to 1 base and at J to 8 bases, leaving 4 bases not matched to a gene. The CDR3 is made up of 14 amino acids. CDR3 protein: CASSLGQGARGYTF. CDR3 bases: TGTGCCAGCAGCTTAGGACAGGGGGCAAGAGGCTACACCTTC.

This clone appeared a few times. The chain couples TRBV7-9 to TRBJ1-1; no clear D gene. V was cut by 11 bases and J by 0 bases, with 13 bases left in between. CDR1 is SEHNR, CDR2 FQNEAQ, per germline (reference sequence). The CDR3 runs 13 residues. The CDR3 DNA reads as TGTGCCGCTGAGGTCCAGATGAACACTGAAGCTTTCTTT. This codes for CAAEVQMNTEAFF.

The chain employs TRBV28 and TRBJ1-5; TRBD1 might be the D (6 bases). The CDR3 consists of 14 residues. The ends were cut back, 6 bases at V and 6 bases at J, with 15 bases in the middle. Germline values: CDR1 MDHEN, CDR2 SYDVKM. This chain's CDR3 is CASRGGRGTQPQHF. The CDR3 DNA reads TGTGCCAGCAGGGGCGGCAGGGGCACTCAGCCCCAGCATTTT.

For the CDR3, the DNA is TGTGCCAGCAGCTCCCGACAGAACTACGAGCAGTACTTC. Its protein is CASSSRQNYEQYF. This rearrangement joins TRBV7-9 to TRBJ2-7; D possibly corresponds to TRBD1 (5 bases). CDR3 length: 13 amino acids. Between the trimmed V and J ends, which lost 4 bases and 3 bases, there was a span of 10 bases. Germline V gives CDR1 SEHNR, CDR2 FQNEAQ (reference sequence).

This clone has just a few counts. The rearrangement links TRBV4-2 to TRBJ2-7; D not resolved. There are 14 residues in the CDR3. V was pared by 5 bases and J by 2 bases, with 13 bases between. The germline CDR1 and CDR2 sequences are LGHNA and YNFKEQ. The CDR3 region has the DNA TGTGCCAGCAGCTATACAGTTAATCCCTACGAGCAGTACTTC. Its translation: CASSYTVNPYEQYF.

J is TRBJ1-5 and V is TRBV27, with a tentative D call TRBD1 (6 bases). Germline V gene data show CDR1 as MNHEY and CDR2 as SMNVEV (reference sequence). Trimming removed 5 bases at V and 7 bases at J, with 18 bases between. This CDR3 spans 15 amino acids. CDR3 sequence: CASSPSPDSIQPQHF. CDR3 sequence (DNA): TGTGCCAGCAGTCCCTCCCCGGACAGTATACAGCCCCAGCATTTT.

The V and J genes are TRBV28 and TRBJ1-5, with 10 bases matching TRBD1. Germline V lookup: CDR1 MDHEN, CDR2 SYDVKM. The CDR3 consists of 17 residues. V shed 3 bases and J 0 bases; nucleotides not matched to a gene: 5. CDR3 loop: CASSFPGTGVSNQPQHF. DNA of the CDR3: TGTGCCAGCAGTTTTCCCGGGACAGGGGTTAGCAATCAGCCCCAGCATTTT.

This chain links TRBV15 with TRBJ2-7; TRBD1 is a possible D gene (6 bases). The V gene's germline CDR1 is LNHNV and CDR2 YYDKDF (reference sequence). Trimming took off 0 bases at V and 5 bases at J, with 11 bases between the two ends. This CDR3 is built from 14 residues. CDR3 loop: CATSRDRNRDEQYF. DNA of the CDR3: TGTGCCACCAGCAGAGATAGGAACAGGGACGAGCAGTACTTC.

The CDR3 DNA sequence: TGTGCCAGCAGTTTAAGTTCGGAGCAGTACTTC. It encodes CASSLSSEQYF. This chain joins TRBV28 and TRBJ2-7; D is ambiguous. V lost 2 bases and J lost 7, with 6 bases in between. The germline CDR1 and CDR2 sequences are MDHEN and SYDVKM. The CDR3 length is 11 residues.

This chain links TRBV5-6 with TRBJ2-2; 10 bases agree with TRBD1. The CDR3 covers 17 residues. With 2 bases clipped from V and 3 bases from J, the junction kept 7 bases outside the gene matches. CDR1 and CDR2 (germline): SGHDT, YYEEEE. This chain's CDR3 is CASSLWDRGEDTGELFF. For the CDR3, the DNA is TGTGCCAGCAGCTTATGGGACAGGGGTGAGGACACCGGGGAGCTGTTTTTT.

The gene calls are TRBV7-8 and TRBJ2-7; no definite D call. Looked up from germline, CDR1 is SGHVS and CDR2 is FQNEAQ. Trimming took off 1 base at V and 3 bases at J, with 7 bases between the two ends. This CDR3 contains 13 residues. CDR3 in DNA: TGTGCCAGCAGCTTAGTTGACCTCTACGAGCAGTACTTC. As protein: CASSLVDLYEQYF.

The chain joins TRBV5-1 to TRBJ2-7, with 8 bases matching TRBD1. The CDR3 sequence is 15 residues long. J gave up 4 bases and V 3 bases, and 9 bases lay outside the gene matches. Per the germline V gene, CDR1 is SGHRS and CDR2 is YFSETQ. DNA for the CDR3: TGCGCCAGCAGCTCCCCGGACAGGGAGTTGTACGAGCAGTACTTC. As protein: CASSSPDRELYEQYF.